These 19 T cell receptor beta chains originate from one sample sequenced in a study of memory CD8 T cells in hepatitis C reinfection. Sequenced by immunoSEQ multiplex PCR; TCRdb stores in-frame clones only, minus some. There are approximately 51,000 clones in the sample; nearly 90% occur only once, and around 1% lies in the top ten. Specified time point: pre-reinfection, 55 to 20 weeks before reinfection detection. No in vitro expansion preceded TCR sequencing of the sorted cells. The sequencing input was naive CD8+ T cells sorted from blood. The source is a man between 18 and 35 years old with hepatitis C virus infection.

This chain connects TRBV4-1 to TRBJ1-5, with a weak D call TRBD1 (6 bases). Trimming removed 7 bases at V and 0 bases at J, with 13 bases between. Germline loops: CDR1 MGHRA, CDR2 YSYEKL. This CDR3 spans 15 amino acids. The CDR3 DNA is TGCGCCAGCAACTCAGGACAGAATAGCAATCAGCCCCAGCATTTT. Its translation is CASNSGQNSNQPQHF.

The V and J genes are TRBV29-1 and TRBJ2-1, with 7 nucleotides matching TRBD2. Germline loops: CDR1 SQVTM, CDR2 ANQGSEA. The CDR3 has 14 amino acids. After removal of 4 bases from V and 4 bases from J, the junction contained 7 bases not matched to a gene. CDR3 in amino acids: CSVVGGSVYNEQFF. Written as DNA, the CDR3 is TGCAGCGTTGTGGGCGGGAGCGTTTACAATGAGCAGTTCTTC.

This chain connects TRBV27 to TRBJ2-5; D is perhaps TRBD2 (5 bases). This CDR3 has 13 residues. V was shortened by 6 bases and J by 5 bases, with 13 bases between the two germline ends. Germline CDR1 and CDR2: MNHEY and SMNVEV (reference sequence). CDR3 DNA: TGTGCCAGCAGCTTTGGAGGCGGTGAGACCCAGTACTTC. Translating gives CASSFGGGETQYF.

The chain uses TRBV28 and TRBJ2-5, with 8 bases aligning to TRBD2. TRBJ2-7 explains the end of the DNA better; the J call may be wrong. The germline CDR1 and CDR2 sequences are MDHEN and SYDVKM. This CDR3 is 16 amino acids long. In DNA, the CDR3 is TGTGCCAGCAGTCAGAATTCCGGGACTAGGCCGTACGAGCAGTACTTC. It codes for CASSQNSGTRPYEQYF.

The CDR3 region has the DNA TGCGCCAGCAGCCAAGGGACAGGGGGCAATTCACCCCTCCACTTT. It encodes CASSQGTGGNSPLHF. The V and J genes are TRBV4-3 and TRBJ1-6; 11 nucleotides match TRBD1. J lost 7 bases, V lost 1 base, and 0 bases had no gene match. This CDR3 is built from 15 residues. Germline values: CDR1 LGHNA, CDR2 YSLEER.

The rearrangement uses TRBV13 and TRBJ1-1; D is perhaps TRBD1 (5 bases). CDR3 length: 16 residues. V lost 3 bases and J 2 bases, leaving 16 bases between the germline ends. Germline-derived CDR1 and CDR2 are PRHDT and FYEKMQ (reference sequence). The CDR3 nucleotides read TGTGCCAGCAGCTTTCGACTTTTGGGGACTAACACTGAAGCTTTCTTT. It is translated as CASSFRLLGTNTEAFF.

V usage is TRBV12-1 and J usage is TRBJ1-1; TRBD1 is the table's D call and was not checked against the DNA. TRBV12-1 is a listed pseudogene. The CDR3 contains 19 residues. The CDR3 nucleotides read TGTGCCAGCAGCCTAGACAGGGGTAAGACGGTTAGGTGGTACACTGAAGCTTTCTTT. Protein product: CASSLDRGKTVRWYTEAFF.

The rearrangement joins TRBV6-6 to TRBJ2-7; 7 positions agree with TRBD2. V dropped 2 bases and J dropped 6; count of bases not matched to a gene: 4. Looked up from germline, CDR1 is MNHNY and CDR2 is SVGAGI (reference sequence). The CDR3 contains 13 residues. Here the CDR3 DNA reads TGTGCCAGCAGTTACGGGACTACAGGCGAGCAGTACGTC. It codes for CASSYGTTGEQYV.

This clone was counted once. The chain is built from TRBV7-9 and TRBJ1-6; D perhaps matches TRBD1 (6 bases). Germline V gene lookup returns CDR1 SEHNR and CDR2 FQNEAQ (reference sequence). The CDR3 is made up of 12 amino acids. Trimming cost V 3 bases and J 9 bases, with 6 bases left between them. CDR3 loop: CASSLDSSPLHF. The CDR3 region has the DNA TGTGCCAGCAGCTTGGACAGTTCACCCCTCCACTTT.

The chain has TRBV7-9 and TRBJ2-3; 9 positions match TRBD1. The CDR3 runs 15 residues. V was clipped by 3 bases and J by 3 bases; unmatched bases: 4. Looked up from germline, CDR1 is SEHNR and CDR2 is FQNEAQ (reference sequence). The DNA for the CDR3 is TGTGCCAGCAGCTTCCGGGACAGGGTTACAGATACGCAGTATTTT. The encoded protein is CASSFRDRVTDTQYF. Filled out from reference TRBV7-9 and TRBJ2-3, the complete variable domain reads DTGVSQNPRHKITKRGQNVTFRCDPISEHNRLYWYRQTLGQGPEFLTYFQNEAQLEKSRLLSDRFSAERPKGSFSTLEIQRTEQGDSAMYLCASSFRDRVTDTQYFGPGTRLTVL.

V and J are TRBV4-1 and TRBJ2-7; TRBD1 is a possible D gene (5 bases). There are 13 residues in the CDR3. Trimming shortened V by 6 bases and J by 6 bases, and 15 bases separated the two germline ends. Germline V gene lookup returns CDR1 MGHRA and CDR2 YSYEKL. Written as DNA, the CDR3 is TGCGCCAGCAGATCTGGGGCAGGTCTCGAGCAGTACTTC. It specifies CASRSGAGLEQYF.

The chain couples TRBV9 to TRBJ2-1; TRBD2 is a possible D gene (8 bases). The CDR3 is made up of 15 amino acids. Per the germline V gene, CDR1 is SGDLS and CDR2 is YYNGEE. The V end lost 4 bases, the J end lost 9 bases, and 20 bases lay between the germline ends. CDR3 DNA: TGTGCCAGCAGCCTAGGGACAGCGGGAGTGCTTGAGCAGTTCTTC. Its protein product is CASSLGTAGVLEQFF.

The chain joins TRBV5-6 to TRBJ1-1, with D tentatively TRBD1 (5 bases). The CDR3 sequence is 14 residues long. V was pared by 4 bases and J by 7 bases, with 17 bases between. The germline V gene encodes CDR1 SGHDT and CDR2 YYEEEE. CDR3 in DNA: TGTGCCAGCAGCATTATTCGGGGGAAGGGTGAAGCTTTCTTT. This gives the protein CASSIIRGKGEAFF. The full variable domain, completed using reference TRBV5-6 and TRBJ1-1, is DAGVTQSPTHLIKTRGQQVTLRCSPKSGHDTVSWYQQALGQGPQFIFQYYEEEERQRGNFPDRFSGHQFPNYSSELNVNALLLGDSALYLCASSIIRGKGEAFFGQGTRLTVV.

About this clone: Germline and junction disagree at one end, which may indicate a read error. CDR3 in DNA: TGTGCTAGCAGCGCCGGGACTCTTTACAATGAGCAGTTCTTC. This translates into CASSAGTLYNEQFF. This chain connects TRBV7-7 to TRBJ2-1; TRBD2 is a possible D gene (6 bases). This CDR3 region has 14 residues. Germline CDR1 SSHAT, CDR2 FNYEAQ (reference sequence). The full variable domain, in which reference TRBV7-7 and TRBJ2-1 provide the parts outside the CDR3, is GAGVSQSPRYKVTKRGQDVTLRCDPISSHATLYWYQQALGQGPEFLTYFNYEAQPDKSGLPSDRFSAERPEGSISTLTIQRTEQRDSAMYRCASSAGTLYNEQFFGPGTRLTVL.

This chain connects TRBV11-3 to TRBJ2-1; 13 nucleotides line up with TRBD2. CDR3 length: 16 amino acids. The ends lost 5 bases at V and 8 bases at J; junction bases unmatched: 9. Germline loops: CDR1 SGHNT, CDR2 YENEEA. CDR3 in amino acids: CASSPRTSGSMDEQFF. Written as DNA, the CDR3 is TGTGCCAGCAGCCCCCGGACTAGCGGGAGTATGGATGAGCAGTTCTTC.

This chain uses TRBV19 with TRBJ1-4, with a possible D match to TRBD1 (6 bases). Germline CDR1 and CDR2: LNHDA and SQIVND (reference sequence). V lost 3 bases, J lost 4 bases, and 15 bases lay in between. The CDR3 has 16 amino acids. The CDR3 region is CASSIVGQGFNEKLFF. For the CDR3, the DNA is TGTGCCAGTAGTATCGTCGGGCAGGGGTTTAATGAAAAACTGTTTTTT.

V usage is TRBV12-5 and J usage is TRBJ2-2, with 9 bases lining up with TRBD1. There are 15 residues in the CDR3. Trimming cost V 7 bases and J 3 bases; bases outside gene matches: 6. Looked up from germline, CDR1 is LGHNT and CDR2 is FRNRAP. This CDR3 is CASARDRVDTGELFF. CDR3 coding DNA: TGTGCTAGTGCTCGGGACAGGGTAGACACCGGGGAGCTGTTTTTT.

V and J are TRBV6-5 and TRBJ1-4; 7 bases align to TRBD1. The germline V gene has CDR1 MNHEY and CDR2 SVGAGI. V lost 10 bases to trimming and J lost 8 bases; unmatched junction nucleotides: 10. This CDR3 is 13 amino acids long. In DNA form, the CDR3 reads TGTGCCACCGAGGACAGGCAACAAGAAAAACTGTTTTTT. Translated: CATEDRQQEKLFF.

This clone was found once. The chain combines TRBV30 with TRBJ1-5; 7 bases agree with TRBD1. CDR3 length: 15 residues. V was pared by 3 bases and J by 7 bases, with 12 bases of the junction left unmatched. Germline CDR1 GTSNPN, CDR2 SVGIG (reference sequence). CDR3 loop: CAWSSTGWQRQPQHF. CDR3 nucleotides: TGTGCCTGGAGCTCGACAGGGTGGCAGAGGCAGCCCCAGCATTTT.